Below are 22 T cell receptor delta chains sequenced from a single sample in a study of human gamma delta and Vdelta1 T cells. TCRdb repeated clone calling on the PCR reads with CATT. The data contain about 1,400 delta-chain clones, about 38% of them seen just once; the ten biggest clones take up about 5%. The source material was Vdelta1 gamma-delta T cells from blood. These receptors were collected from a human donor in good health.

This clone is large (0.1 to 1%). Other DNA sequences from this sample encode an identical CDR3 as well. The chain is built from TRDV1 and TRDJ1, with D possibly TRDD2 on 9 matching bases. Germline values: CDR1 TSWWSYY, CDR2 QGS. With 9 bases removed from V and 3 bases from J, the gap between germline ends came to 32 bases. There are 19 residues in the CDR3. CDR3 amino acids: CALEGLPTSGGPGADKLIF. For the CDR3, the DNA is TGTGCTCTCGAAGGCCTTCCTACGTCTGGGGGACCTGGGGCCGATAAACTCATCTTT.

About this clone itself: A much bigger clone sits one base away, suggesting this may be a read error. The chain uses TRDV1 and TRDJ1; no reliable D call. Germline V gene lookup returns CDR1 TSWWSYY and CDR2 QGS. This CDR3 has 14 amino acids. V was clipped by 5 bases and J by 4 bases, with 14 bases between them. Here the CDR3 DNA reads TGTGCTCTTGGGTCCCATTTGTGGATCGATAAACTCATCTTT. Amino acids: CALGSHLWIDKLIF.

This clone is categorized as medium-sized. Within the sample, other DNA sequences also encode this same CDR3. This sequence joins TRDV1 and TRDJ1; TRDD3 agrees at 9 bases. V lost 0 bases, J lost 0 bases, and 29 bases stayed unmatched. The CDR3 contains 25 residues. Looked up from germline, CDR1 is TSWWSYY and CDR2 is QGS. CDR3 loop: CALGELALSRPYGGYCIPYTDKLIF. DNA of the CDR3: TGTGCTCTTGGGGAACTCGCCCTCTCCCGCCCCTATGGGGGATATTGCATTCCGTACACCGATAAACTCATCTTT.

By proportion, this clone is large (0.1 to 1%). The chain recombines TRDV1 with TRDJ1, with no clear D. Germline V gene data show CDR1 as TSWWSYY and CDR2 as QGS. This CDR3 is built from 17 residues. V lost 1 base and J 0 bases, leaving 15 bases between the germline ends. CDR3 nucleotide sequence: TGTGCTCTTGGGGAACACTCGGGCCCATGGGACACCGATAAACTCATCTTT. It yields the protein CALGEHSGPWDTDKLIF.

Note on this clone: This may stem from a read error, because a much larger clone lies one nucleotide away. V usage is TRDV1 and J usage is TRDJ1; TRDD3 matches at 9 bases. The CDR3 has 21 residues. The germline V gene has CDR1 TSWWSYY and CDR2 QGS. CDR3 coding DNA: TGTGCTCTTGGGGACCTCAGGGGAGTCAGTCACTGGGGGACGTACACCGATAAACCCATCTTT. This translates into CALGDLRGVSHWGTYTDKPIF.

This clone is large within its sample. At the DNA level, this CDR3 is encoded by other sequences in the same sample as well. This chain joins TRDV1 and TRDJ1; 10 bases match TRDD3. CDR3 length equals 17 residues. After removal of 5 bases from V and 3 bases from J, the junction contained 12 bases not matched to a gene. The germline V gene has CDR1 TSWWSYY and CDR2 QGS. The CDR3 DNA is TGTGCTCTTGGGAATCTGGGTACTGGGGGATTGGCCGATAAACTCATCTTT. This translates into CALGNLGTGGLADKLIF.

By frequency in the sample, this clone is medium-sized. This sequence joins TRDV1 and TRDJ2, with 7 bases that match TRDD3. Germline lookup yields CDR1 TSWWSYY and CDR2 QGS. The CDR3 loop spans 22 amino acids. The trim removed 1 base at V and 0 bases at J, leaving 20 bases unmatched. The DNA for the CDR3 is TGTGCTCTTGGGGAACGCTTTATCCTGCGAAGGGGGGATTCGACTTTGACAGCACAACTCTTCTTT. Its protein product is CALGERFILRRGDSTLTAQLFF.

Judged by abundance, this clone is large (0.1 to 1%). The chain couples TRDV1 to TRDJ1; D is unresolved. Deletions cut 4 bases from V and 0 bases from J, with 6 bases between. Germline V gives CDR1 TSWWSYY, CDR2 QGS. The CDR3 consists of 13 residues. CDR3 nucleotide sequence: TGTGCTCTTGGGGGCACGTACACCGATAAACTCATCTTT. Its translation: CALGGTYTDKLIF.

This clone was observed a few times. This chain uses TRDV1 with TRDJ2; 7 nucleotides agree with TRDD3. CDR1 is TSWWSYY and CDR2 is QGS in the germline V gene. Losses at the gene ends were 1 base for V and 3 bases for J; bases not matched to a gene: 20. The CDR3 is made up of 21 amino acids. This chain's CDR3 is CALGEQGSGDIRRSVTAQLFF. DNA of the CDR3: TGTGCTCTTGGGGAACAGGGAAGTGGGGATATCCGTAGAAGTGTGACAGCACAACTCTTCTTT.

A word on this clone: A far larger clone is one nucleotide away, so this likely arose from a read error. The chain employs TRDV1 and TRDJ1, with TRDD3 identical over 10 bases. This CDR3 spans 19 amino acids. Germline V lookup: CDR1 TSWWSYY, CDR2 QGS. Trimming removed 5 bases from V and 5 bases from J; junction bases left unmatched: 20. The CDR3 region has the DNA TGTGCTCTTGGGAAACGGCCCTACCCTCCTTACTGGGGGATTGATAAACTCATCTTT. The encoded protein is CALGKRPYPPYWGIDKLIF.

Details on this clone: This is likely an artifact of a read error, given a far larger clone one base away. The chain is built from TRDV1 and TRDJ1, with D perhaps TRDD3 (6 bases). Germline CDR1 TSWWSYY, CDR2 QGS. The CDR3 length is 17 residues. V gave up 1 base and J gave up 3 bases, with 18 bases separating them. This CDR3 is CALGEQITGPYADKLIF. In nucleotides, the CDR3 is TGTGCTCTTGGGGAACAAATTACTGGGCCTTACGCCGATAAACTCATCTTT.

In the case of this clone: This sequence may be a read error, since a much larger clone differs from it by one base. Other DNA sequences in the same sample also yield this CDR3. The chain has TRDV1 and TRDJ1, with D uncertain. The V end was cut by 4 bases, the J end by 5 bases, with 14 bases between. The germline gives CDR1 TSWWSYY, CDR2 QGS. This CDR3 is 14 amino acids long. As DNA, the CDR3 is TGTGCTCTTGGGGGAGGAAGTCTCACAGATAAACTCATCTTT. This gives the protein CALGGGSLTDKLIF.

With respect to this clone: Being one base from a much bigger clone, this may be a read error. No DNA is shown, since the ends of the CDR3 on it are uncertain; the CDR3 is the one TCRdb lists. V usage is TRAV29/DV5 and J usage is TRDJ1; the table's D call, TRDD3, was not checked against the DNA. CDR1 and CDR2 from the germline V gene are NSMFDY and ISSIKDK. The CDR3 has 23 residues if both end residues are counted. Here the CDR3 reads CSVLLCSRRRLRRSLTAADKLIF.

V usage is TRDV1 and J usage is TRDJ1, with D perhaps TRDD1 (5 bases). Trimming stripped 3 bases from V and 0 bases from J, with 14 bases between. Germline CDR1 reads TSWWSYY; CDR2 reads QGS. The CDR3 loop spans 16 amino acids. The CDR3 DNA reads as TGTGCTCTTGGGGACACTATAGTTTCGTACACCGATAAACTCATCTTT. This sequence encodes CALGDTIVSYTDKLIF.

The table lists this clone with a count of one. A much larger clone differs by one base, so this may be a read error. The chain has TRDV1 and TRDJ1; 9 bases align to TRDD2. In germline, CDR1 is TSWWSYY, CDR2 QGS. The CDR3 runs 24 residues. V dropped 4 bases and J dropped 4; count of bases not matched to a gene: 34. The CDR3: CALGGEPSYVPPNLLDKSSDKLIF. As DNA, the CDR3 is TGTGCTCTTGGGGGCGAGCCTTCCTACGTACCCCCCAACTTACTGGATAAATCCAGCGATAAACTCATCTTT.

A note on this clone: Since a far larger clone is one base different, this is likely a read error. V and J are TRDV1 and TRDJ1, with D possibly matching TRDD3 (5 bases). Trimming shortened V by 3 bases and J by 0 bases, and 20 bases separated the two germline ends. Looked up from germline, CDR1 is TSWWSYY and CDR2 is QGS. This CDR3 spans 18 amino acids. The CDR3 DNA sequence: TGTGCTCTTGGGGACACCACTCGGGGGCGATATAACACCGATAAACTCATCTTT. It specifies CALGDTTRGRYNTDKLIF.

On this clone itself: One base away lies a much larger clone, so this may be a sequencing read error. The V and J genes are TRDV2 and TRDJ2; the match to TRDD2 covers 9 bases. This CDR3 spans 20 amino acids. Germline V lookup: CDR1 GEAIGNYY, CDR2 EKD. V lost 6 bases and J lost 4; bases outside the gene matches: 23. The CDR3 DNA sequence: TGTGCCTGTTTCCGGCCTTCCTACCCCCTTTATGTGGGTGGGACAGCACAACTCTTCTTT. This codes for CACFRPSYPLYVGGTAQLFF.

In this sample, this clone is large. The chain joins TRDV1 to TRDJ1; the D is unclear. V lost 4 bases and J 3 bases, leaving 12 bases between the germline ends. This CDR3 has 14 amino acids. CDR1 TSWWSYY and CDR2 QGS come from the germline V gene. The CDR3 spells CALGGHRSPDKLIF. CDR3 nucleotide sequence: TGTGCTCTTGGGGGACATCGGAGTCCCGATAAACTCATCTTT.

This clone has a handful of counts. The chain joins TRDV1 to TRDJ4, with TRDD3 as a possible D gene (6 bases). This CDR3 spans 20 amino acids. Germline V gives CDR1 TSWWSYY, CDR2 QGS. V shed 2 bases and J shed 0 bases, with 28 bases lying between them. Written as DNA, the CDR3 is TGTGCTCTTGGGGAATTTCACCCGGGTAGAGGGGGACGCCAACCCAGACCCCTGATCTTT. Translation: CALGEFHPGRGGRQPRPLIF.

This clone is termed medium-sized. Other DNA sequences of this sample code for an identical CDR3. J is TRDJ1 and V is TRDV1; 12 nucleotides agree with TRDD3. With 0 bases clipped from V and 2 bases from J, the junction kept 13 bases outside the gene matches. The CDR3 is 20 residues long. The V gene's germline CDR1 is TSWWSYY and CDR2 QGS. For the CDR3, the DNA is TGTGCTCTTGGGGAACTGGTCCCAGTACTGGGGGATACCTCAACCGATAAACTCATCTTT. Protein: CALGELVPVLGDTSTDKLIF.

In this sample, this clone turned up once. This likely traces to a read error, being one base from a far larger clone. Other nucleotide sequences from this sample produce the same CDR3. V is TRDV1 and J is TRDJ1; 13 positions match TRDD3. The CDR3 sequence is 25 residues long. J lost 3 bases, V lost 4 bases, and 32 bases had no gene match. Germline V CDR1 and CDR2: TSWWSYY, QGS. In DNA form, the CDR3 reads TGTGCTCTTGGGGCTCAAAGGAGTTCCTATCGTACTGGGGGATACGCGCTGGGTCCTCCCGATAAACTCATCTTT. Amino acids: CALGAQRSSYRTGGYALGPPDKLIF.

Notes on this clone: This probably arose from a read error, given a far larger clone one base away. The V gene is TRDV1, the J gene TRDJ1; TRDD3 aligns across 9 bases. V lost 4 bases, J lost 0 bases, and 21 bases stayed unmatched. CDR1 and CDR2 (germline): TSWWSYY, QGS. The CDR3 consists of 21 residues. CDR3 DNA sequence: TGTGCTCTTGGGGGACTATCGGACCTCTCCTGGGGGATCATGTACACCGATAAACTCATCTTT. Protein sequence: CALGGLSDLSWGIMYTDKLIF.